The sequence of this T cell receptor beta chain was determined in a study of T cell responses to AZD1222 COVID-19 vaccine. Study observations and caveats: The donor cohort was predominantly white British with a female majority, and clonal diversity may have been underestimated.

Produced via immunoSEQ multiplex PCR; TCRdb's table is partial and in-frame only. The sample lists 120,000 to 150,000 clones, 92% occurring once. The V and J ends lost 5 bases and 4 bases respectively, with 14 bases between them. CDR1 and CDR2 from the germline V gene are MNHEY and SMNVEV (reference sequence). This CDR3 region has 14 residues. About this clone: Its matching antigen is unknown.

The genes are TRBV27 and TRBJ1-2, with D maybe TRBD1 (6 bases). The clonotype was recovered from an adult who received the AZD1222 COVID-19 vaccine. The starting material was peripheral blood, obtained 28 days after the second AZD1222 dose. The CDR3 protein is CASSPSGQTYGYTF. The CDR3 coding sequence is TGTGCCAGCAGTCCCTCAGGACAGACCTATGGCTACACCTTC.